The rows below give T cell receptor beta chains drawn from one sample of a study of T cells in Graves' hyperthyroidism and ophthalmopathy. TCRdb analysed the multiplex PCR reads with MiXCR anew, one entry per CDR3 protein. In the table there are 300,000 to 350,000 distinct CDR3 sequences, around 17% of which are singletons. Sequenced input: blood. The receptors were gathered from a man aged 30 to 45 with Graves' hyperthyroidism. CDR3s include the opening cysteine and the closing phenylalanine or tryptophan. A D gene is named only where the DNA matches it firmly. Some rows mark clone size as missing; the rest say once, few, many or name a class of expanded clone.

j_gene: TRBJ1-3; d_gene: .; abundance: .; v_gene: TRBV11-2; CDR3nt: TGTGCCAGCAGCCCCGACTGGAACTCTGGAAGCACCATATATTTT; CDR3aa: CASSPDWNSGSTIYF
j_gene: TRBJ2-1; d_gene: TRBD1; abundance: .; v_gene: TRBV20-1; CDR3nt: TGCAGTGCTAGGCAGGGACAGTTTCAGTTCTTC; CDR3aa: CSARQGQFQFF
j_gene: TRBJ2-5; d_gene: TRBD1; abundance: many; v_gene: TRBV27; CDR3nt: TGTGCCAGCAGTTTATTCTGGGACAGTCGCCAAGAGACCCAGTACTTC; CDR3aa: CASSLFWDSRQETQYF
j_gene: TRBJ1-5; d_gene: TRBD1; abundance: .; v_gene: TRBV6-5; CDR3nt: TGTGCCAGCAGTCCTACCCGGGACAGGGGAAGCCAGCCCCAGCATTTT; CDR3aa: CASSPTRDRGSQPQHF
j_gene: TRBJ1-4; d_gene: .; abundance: few; v_gene: TRBV7-8; CDR3nt: TGTGCCAGCAGCTTAGTCCTACAGGGATCGGGTGAAAAACTGTTTTTT; CDR3aa: CASSLVLQGSGEKLFF
j_gene: TRBJ2-1; d_gene: TRBD1; abundance: many; v_gene: TRBV7-8; CDR3nt: TGTGCCAGCAGCAAAACAGGGGTCTACAATGAGCAGTTCTTC; CDR3aa: CASSKTGVYNEQFF
j_gene: TRBJ1-2; d_gene: .; abundance: many; v_gene: TRBV6-1; CDR3nt: TGTGCCAGCAGTTGGGGCGGCCACTATGGCTACACCTTC; CDR3aa: CASSWGGHYGYTF
j_gene: TRBJ1-5; d_gene: .; abundance: few; v_gene: TRBV7-2; CDR3nt: TGTGCCAGCAGCCCCCCGAGGTCCGATCAGCCCCAGCATTTT; CDR3aa: CASSPPRSDQPQHF
j_gene: TRBJ2-7; d_gene: .; abundance: many; v_gene: TRBV5-1; CDR3nt: TGCGCCAGCAGCGTGGGTGGAATTGAGGGCGAGCAGTACTTC; CDR3aa: CASSVGGIEGEQYF
j_gene: TRBJ1-2; d_gene: .; abundance: many; v_gene: TRBV18; CDR3nt: TGTGCCAGCTCACCAGGCAGGAACTATGGCTACACCTTC; CDR3aa: CASSPGRNYGYTF
j_gene: TRBJ2-7; d_gene: .; abundance: .; v_gene: TRBV20-1; CDR3nt: TGCAGTGCTTTCCATGGCGCCGAATCGGGCGAGCAGTACTTC; CDR3aa: CSAFHGAESGEQYF
j_gene: TRBJ2-7; d_gene: .; abundance: many; v_gene: TRBV6-1; CDR3nt: TGTGCCAGCAGTGTGGGTGGCTTAGGAGCCGAGCAGTACTTC; CDR3aa: CASSVGGLGAEQYF
j_gene: TRBJ1-3; d_gene: .; abundance: once; v_gene: TRBV9; CDR3nt: TGTGCCAGCAGCGCTGGGCCGAGAGGAAACACCATATATTTT; CDR3aa: CASSAGPRGNTIYF
j_gene: TRBJ2-2; d_gene: .; abundance: few; v_gene: TRBV29-1; CDR3nt: TGCAGCGTGGGGGGGGGGCTTGGCACCGGGGAGCTGTTTTTT; CDR3aa: CSVGGGLGTGELFF
j_gene: TRBJ2-6; d_gene: .; abundance: .; v_gene: TRBV29-1; CDR3nt: TGCAGCGTTGAAGAATACGATGGGCCCAACGTCCTGACTTTC; CDR3aa: CSVEEYDGPNVLTF
j_gene: TRBJ2-1; d_gene: TRBD2; abundance: few; v_gene: TRBV20-1; CDR3nt: TGCAGTGCTAGTTTGGGCGGGAGGGGGTATGAGCAGTTCTTC; CDR3aa: CSASLGGRGYEQFF
j_gene: TRBJ2-5; d_gene: .; abundance: many; v_gene: TRBV18; CDR3nt: TGTGCCAGCTCACCATGGAGGCTAGAGACCCAGTACTTC; CDR3aa: CASSPWRLETQYF
j_gene: TRBJ2-3; d_gene: TRBD2; abundance: few; v_gene: TRBV28; CDR3nt: TGTGCCAGCAGCTGGGCGGGAGAGGAGGATACGCAGTATTTT; CDR3aa: CASSWAGEEDTQYF
j_gene: TRBJ2-6; d_gene: .; abundance: .; v_gene: TRBV9; CDR3nt: TGTGCGTCAGGCTCTGGGGCCAACGTCCTGACTTTC; CDR3aa: CASGSGANVLTF
j_gene: TRBJ2-1; d_gene: .; abundance: .; v_gene: TRBV28; CDR3nt: TGTGCCAGCAGTTTTGAGGCCGTGAGGGAGCAGTTCTTC; CDR3aa: CASSFEAVREQFF
j_gene: TRBJ2-3; d_gene: TRBD2; abundance: few; v_gene: TRBV30; CDR3nt: TGTGCCTGGAGGGACTCAACGGGAGGTTACACAGATACGCAGTATTTT; CDR3aa: CAWRDSTGGYTDTQYF
j_gene: TRBJ2-3; d_gene: TRBD2; abundance: many; v_gene: TRBV28; CDR3nt: TGTGCCAGCAGTTCACCGACTAGCGGCACAGATACGCAGTATTTT; CDR3aa: CASSSPTSGTDTQYF
j_gene: TRBJ1-1; d_gene: TRBD1; abundance: many; v_gene: TRBV2; CDR3nt: TGTGCCAGCAGCGCTGGGACAGGAAGAAGAGCTTTCTTT; CDR3aa: CASSAGTGRRAFF